These 19 T cell receptor beta chains came from one sample sequenced in a study of T cell clones after liver transplantation (dated by TCRdb to about 2019). Library preparation employed the immunoSEQ multiplex PCR assay. The source is immuneACCESS, and TCRdb retained only in-frame sequences with V and J called. Part of the clones is not carried over; for the studies checked, unresolved V genes explain less than half of this, and the remainder is unexplained. The sample contains 65,000 to 80,000 clones, about 80% of them found a single time. The ten top clones hold 0.45% to 0.65% of the sample. The meaning of the sample's time point label: pre-transplant. This material consisted of CD4+ T cells from blood, taken before liver transplant. These receptors were collected from a human donor who received a liver transplant.

Of note for this clone: The sample contains more than one DNA sequence encoding this CDR3. The CDR3: CASSLVSYEQYF. In nucleotides, the CDR3 is TGTGCCAGCAGTTTAGTCTCCTACGAGCAGTACTTC. The chain has TRBV28 and TRBJ2-7; D is undetermined. CDR3 length: 12 amino acids. Germline V gives CDR1 MDHEN, CDR2 SYDVKM. V lost 2 bases and J 0 bases, leaving 2 bases between the germline ends.

V and J are TRBV4-2 and TRBJ1-5; D might be TRBD1 (6 bases). V lost 0 bases and J 2 bases, leaving 14 bases between the germline ends. Germline CDR1 LGHNA, CDR2 YNFKEQ. The CDR3 contains 17 residues. CDR3: CASSQETGRLGNQPQHF. The DNA of the CDR3 is TGTGCCAGCAGCCAAGAAACAGGGCGGCTGGGCAATCAGCCCCAGCATTTT.

This clone was counted only a few times. The rearrangement joins TRBV19 to TRBJ1-2, with 7 bases fitting TRBD1. This CDR3 contains 14 residues. Germline V CDR1 and CDR2: LNHDA, SQIVND (reference sequence). Losses at the gene ends were 7 bases for V and 4 bases for J; bases not matched to a gene: 9. The CDR3 DNA is TGTGCCAGTACCTATACAGGGGTAGGCTATGGCTACACCTTC. Protein sequence: CASTYTGVGYGYTF.

This clone was recorded only once. The chain links TRBV5-1 to TRBJ2-1; the match to TRBD2 covers 8 bases. The V gene end was trimmed by 4 bases and the J gene end by 2 bases; junction bases not matched to a gene: 5. There are 15 residues in the CDR3. Germline V gene data show CDR1 as SGHRS and CDR2 as YFSETQ. The CDR3 DNA sequence: TGCGCCAGCAGCACCGGGGGGGCCACCTACAATGAGCAGTTCTTC. Its protein product is CASSTGGATYNEQFF.

V is TRBV19 and J is TRBJ1-5, with 7 bases fitting TRBD1. CDR1 and CDR2 from the germline V gene are LNHDA and SQIVND (reference sequence). The CDR3 runs to 15 residues. After removal of 7 bases from V and 2 bases from J, the junction contained 8 bases not matched to a gene. DNA for the CDR3: TGTGCCAGTAAGGGCACCGGGACAGGCAATCAGCCCCAGCATTTT. Residues: CASKGTGTGNQPQHF.

This rearrangement joins TRBV4-3 to TRBJ2-7; unclear D gene. With 3 bases removed from V and 3 bases from J, the gap between germline ends came to 9 bases. CDR1 and CDR2 (germline): LGHNA, YSLEER. This CDR3 spans 13 amino acids. The CDR3 sequence: CASSQTHLYEQYF. CDR3 nucleotides: TGCGCCAGCAGCCAGACACACCTCTACGAGCAGTACTTC.

The V call is TRBV27, the J call TRBJ1-5, with D perhaps matching TRBD1 (5 bases). V was clipped by 1 base and J by 4 bases, with 14 bases between them. Germline V gene sequence: CDR1 MNHEY, CDR2 SMNVEV (reference sequence). The CDR3 length is 16 residues. CDR3 in DNA: TGTGCCAGCAGTTTATTTGGGACGGGAGGGAATCAGCCCCAGCATTTT. Amino acids: CASSLFGTGGNQPQHF.

This clone was seen more than once but under ten times. The chain carries TRBV7-2 and TRBJ2-1; no clear D. The length of the CDR3 is 11 residues. V dropped 5 bases and J dropped 9 bases, with 8 bases sitting between them. Looked up from germline, CDR1 is SGHTA and CDR2 is FQGNSA. The CDR3 reads CASSLIVEQFF. The CDR3 bases are TGTGCCAGCAGCCTGATTGTTGAGCAGTTCTTC.

The genes are TRBV30 and TRBJ2-6, with D tentatively TRBD1 (5 bases). Germline loops: CDR1 GTSNPN, CDR2 SVGIG (reference sequence). V lost 7 bases and J lost 1, with 14 bases in between. The CDR3 loop spans 15 amino acids. This CDR3 reads CASDSTPSGANVLTF. The CDR3 DNA sequence: TGTGCCTCTGACAGCACCCCATCTGGGGCCAACGTCCTGACTTTC.

The CDR3 reads CASIQNTEAFF. The DNA for the CDR3 is TGTGCCAGCATCCAGAACACTGAAGCTTTCTTT. This sequence joins TRBV6-5 and TRBJ1-1; D is ambiguous. This CDR3 has 11 amino acids. CDR1 is MNHEY, CDR2 SVGAGI, per germline. Trimming removed 7 bases from V and 1 base from J, with 4 bases in between.

The chain links TRBV11-2 to TRBJ2-7, with TRBD1 as a possible D gene (6 bases). Germline loops: CDR1 SGHAT, CDR2 FQNNGV. The CDR3 spans 13 residues. Trimming cost V 5 bases and J 3 bases, with 11 bases left between them. CDR3 bases: TGTGCCAGCAGCAGGGGGTTCCTCTACGAGCAGTACTTC. Its translation: CASSRGFLYEQYF.

The chain carries TRBV7-9 and TRBJ2-3; 7 positions agree with TRBD1. This CDR3 contains 12 residues. The germline CDR1 and CDR2 sequences are SEHNR and FQNEAQ (reference sequence). The ends lost 5 bases at V and 6 bases at J; junction bases unmatched: 2. The CDR3 DNA reads as TGTGCCAGCAGCCCACAGGGGGATACGCAGTATTTT. It codes for CASSPQGDTQYF.

This clone showed up just once. The chain employs TRBV7-5 and TRBJ1-3. TRBV7-5 is given as a pseudogene. The CDR3 runs 14 residues. The DNA of the CDR3 is TGTGTCAGAACCCTCAATCTCTCTGGAAACACCATATATTTT. This codes for CVRTLNLSGNTIYF.

The chain has TRBV5-1 and TRBJ2-5; 8 bases map to TRBD2. V lost 4 bases, J lost 0 bases, and 5 bases stayed unmatched. Germline CDR1 SGHRS, CDR2 YFSETQ. The CDR3 runs to 15 residues. The CDR3 loop is CASSLISGNQETQYF. As DNA, the CDR3 is TGCGCCAGCAGCCTGATTAGCGGGAACCAAGAGACCCAGTACTTC.

The rearrangement joins TRBV7-8 to TRBJ2-3, with TRBD2 identical over 10 bases. After removal of 0 bases from V and 8 bases from J, the junction contained 8 bases not matched to a gene. The CDR3 totals 16 residues. Germline loops: CDR1 SGHVS, CDR2 FQNEAQ. CDR3 bases: TGTGCCAGCAGCTTAGCAATAGCGGGAGGACTCGGTACGCAGTATTTT. Translating it yields CASSLAIAGGLGTQYF.

This sequence joins TRBV11-2 and TRBJ1-1; TRBD1 matches at 7 bases. V shed 2 bases, J shed 1 base, and the junction held 7 bases outside the gene matches. The CDR3 consists of 16 residues. The germline gives CDR1 SGHAT, CDR2 FQNNGV. The CDR3 sequence: CASSLFTGTANTEAFF. CDR3 DNA: TGTGCCAGCAGCTTATTCACCGGGACAGCGAACACTGAAGCTTTCTTT. The full variable domain, in which reference TRBV11-2 and TRBJ1-1 provide the parts outside the CDR3, is EAGVAQSPRYKIIEKRQSVAFWCNPISGHATLYWYQQILGQGPKLLIQFQNNGVVDDSQLPKDRFSAERLKGVDSTLKIQPAKLEDSAVYLCASSLFTGTANTEAFFGQGTRLTVV.

Concerning this clone: This CDR3 is also generated by other DNA sequences in the sample. This rearrangement joins TRBV2 to TRBJ2-7; no clear D. CDR1 and CDR2 from the germline V gene are SNHLY and FYNNEI. The CDR3 spans 12 residues. V lost 3 bases and J lost 1, with 4 bases in between. In DNA form, the CDR3 reads TGTGCCAGCAGTGAGCAATCCTACGAGCAGTACTTC. Protein sequence: CASSEQSYEQYF. The full variable domain, completed using reference TRBV2 and TRBJ2-7, is EPEVTQTPSHQVTQMGQEVILRCVPISNHLYFYWYRQILGQKVEFLVSFYNNEISEKSEIFDDQFSVERPDGSNFTLKIRSTKLEDSAMYFCASSEQSYEQYFGPGTRLTVT.

The V and J genes are TRBV7-2 and TRBJ2-1; 14 positions match TRBD2. J was trimmed by 9 bases and V by 5 bases; bases with no gene match: 12. The CDR3 length is 17 residues. In germline, CDR1 is SGHTA, CDR2 FQGNSA. The CDR3 here is CASSPAGLAGGWGEQFF. The CDR3 DNA reads as TGTGCCAGCAGCCCCGCCGGACTAGCGGGAGGTTGGGGTGAGCAGTTCTTC.

The CDR3 is CASSPQGMNTEAFF. In DNA, the CDR3 is TGTGCCAGCAGCCCCCAAGGCATGAACACTGAAGCTTTCTTT. V usage is TRBV6-5 and J usage is TRBJ1-1; D gene ambiguous. The length of the CDR3 is 14 residues. Trimming shortened V by 6 bases and J by 0 bases, and 11 bases separated the two germline ends. The germline CDR1 and CDR2 sequences are MNHEY and SVGAGI.